This TCR beta chain was retrieved from a study of response to subunit inactivated influenza vaccine. About this clonotype: Its target is unknown.

TCRdb independently ran MiXCR on the RT-PCR reads; one entry per CDR3 protein. The sample includes about 700,000 distinct CDR3 sequences, 13% to 15% of them seen just once. Study outcomes and limitations: The authors suggested that every seasonal influenza vaccination recruits few new T cells.

V lost 2 bases to trimming and J lost 6 bases; unmatched junction nucleotides: 7. CDR1 and CDR2 (germline): GTSNPN, SVGIG (reference sequence). The CDR3 contains 14 residues. This clonotype was sampled from a man in his forties or fifties who received an inactivated influenza vaccine. The genes are TRBV30 and TRBJ2-1, with 7 bases that match TRBD1. The source was PBMCs from blood, collected around 15 days before vaccination. The CDR3 nucleotides read TGTGCCTGGAGTCGGGACAGCCATCTCAATGAGCAGTTCTTC. Translation gives CAWSRDSHLNEQFF.